This T cell receptor beta chain was profiled in a study of beta chain features in type 1 diabetes. Overall study: When patients were set against healthy donors, age, gender and cell yields were similar.

All sorted populations exceeded 95% purity. TCRB transcripts that were expressed got sequenced, as all of the isolated RNA had been reverse transcribed. Naive, central memory and regulatory T cell samples averaged about 3.57 million reads. TCRdb's table, derived via immunoSEQ multiplex PCR, lists solely in-frame clones and lacks some. The table shows around 240,000 clones, with 16% occurring only once. Study outcomes and limitations: TCRB CDR3s were moderately but significantly shorter in Type 1 diabetes patients in all four CD4+ subsets.

This clone was found once. Its specificity is not known. V was clipped by 1 base and J by 2 bases, with 10 bases between them. The CDR3 consists of 15 residues. Germline V lookup: CDR1 SEHNR, CDR2 FQNEAQ (reference sequence). This chain links TRBV7-9 with TRBJ2-3; no clear D. The sample comprised naive CD4+ T cells from blood. The source of this sequence is a man aged 25-40 years with type 1 diabetes. CDR3 DNA sequence: TGTGCCAGCAGCTTAGTTTGGGCACCCACAGATACGCAGTATTTT. This encodes CASSLVWAPTDTQYF.